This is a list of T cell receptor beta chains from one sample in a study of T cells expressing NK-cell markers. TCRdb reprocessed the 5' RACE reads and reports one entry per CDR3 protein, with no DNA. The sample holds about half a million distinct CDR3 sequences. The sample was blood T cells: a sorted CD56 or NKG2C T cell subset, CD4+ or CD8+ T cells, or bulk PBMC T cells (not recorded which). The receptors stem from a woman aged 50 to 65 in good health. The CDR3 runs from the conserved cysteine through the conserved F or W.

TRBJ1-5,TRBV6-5,CASRRTSLNQPQHF
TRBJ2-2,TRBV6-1,CASSEGPPGELFF
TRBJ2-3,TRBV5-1,CASSPDPIMGTDTQYF
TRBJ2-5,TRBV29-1,CSARQLLGTQYF
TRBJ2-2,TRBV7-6,CASSTRTGELFF
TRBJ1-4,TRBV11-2,CASSFDATLFF
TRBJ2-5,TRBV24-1,CATSDLASETQYF
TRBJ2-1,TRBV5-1,CASSETAGSSYNEQFF
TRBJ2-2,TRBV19,CASTGGLAVGELFF
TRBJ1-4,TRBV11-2,CASSLGAGEGEKLFF
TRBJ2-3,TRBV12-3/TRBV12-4,CASSPFGTYTDTQYF
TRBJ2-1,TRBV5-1,CASSLGSNEQFF
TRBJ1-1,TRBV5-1,CASSPGHLGRTNTEAFF
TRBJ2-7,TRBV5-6,CASSLSDRARYEQYF
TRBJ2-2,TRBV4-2,CASSQAGFGNTGELFF
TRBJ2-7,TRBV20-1,CSAYLLAGGRDEQYF
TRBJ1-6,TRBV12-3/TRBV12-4,CASSFGRDRGISPLHF
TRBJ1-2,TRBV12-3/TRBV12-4,CASSLTGLSGGYTF
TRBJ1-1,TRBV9,CASSFRPGGGTEAFF
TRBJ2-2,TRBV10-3,CAGGEEGAYGTGELFF
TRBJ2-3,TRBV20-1,CSTSRGLGGDTQYF
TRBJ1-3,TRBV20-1,CARSGAGNTIYF
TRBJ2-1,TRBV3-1,CASSQGLADVFF
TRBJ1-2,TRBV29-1,CSVFGGYGYTF
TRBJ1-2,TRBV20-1,CSASTGTGRYGYTF
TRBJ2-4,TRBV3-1,CASSQEISFGTKNIQYF
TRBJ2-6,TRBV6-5,CASSYSMGTGASGANVLTF
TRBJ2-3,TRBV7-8,CASSFGTSDTQYF
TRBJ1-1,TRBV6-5,CASSYSGSRKAFF
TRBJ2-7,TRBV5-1,CASRGLGQGVDEQYF
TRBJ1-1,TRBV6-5,CASSLFGGRNTEAFF
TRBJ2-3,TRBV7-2,CASRDRGGRTDTQYF
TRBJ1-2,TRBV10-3,CAISEQISLNYGYTF
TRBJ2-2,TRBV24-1,CATSRGQGIGELFF
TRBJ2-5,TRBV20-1,CSARDDREGLQETQYF